The 9 T cell receptor beta chains presented below share a single source sample, sequenced in a study of blood T cell repertoires in COVID-19 (dated by TCRdb to between 2020 and 2021). Library prep was done by the immunoSEQ multiplex PCR assay. This immuneACCESS table, as held by TCRdb, lists in-frame sequences with V and J called but not all clones. Of the missing ones, under half trace to an unresolved V gene in checked studies; the others have no known cause. For this sample there are a few hundred thousand clones; more than 85% appear just once. About 2.7% of the sample is taken by the ten largest. The sequenced sample was PBMCs or T cells enriched from blood (not recorded which). These receptors were obtained from a woman aged 25 to 39 who had recovered from COVID-19.

The J gene is TRBJ2-1, the V gene TRBV28; 7 bases agree with TRBD1. The CDR3 totals 15 residues. V lost 0 bases and J lost 5; bases outside the gene matches: 4. Per the germline V gene, CDR1 is MDHEN and CDR2 is SYDVKM. The CDR3 DNA sequence: TGTGCCAGCAGTTTATGGACGGGACAGCACAATGAGCAGTTCTTC. Protein sequence: CASSLWTGQHNEQFF.

V and J are TRBV7-9 and TRBJ2-2, with TRBD1 identical over 7 bases. The CDR3 extends over 14 amino acids. Germline trimming cut 3 bases from V and 7 bases from J; bases unmatched to any gene: 5. Per germline, CDR1 SEHNR and CDR2 FQNEAQ (reference sequence). The CDR3 DNA reads TGTGCCAGCAGCTTTCGAGGGGGCGACGGGGAGCTGTTTTTT. The encoded protein is CASSFRGGDGELFF.

This clone was seen once. The chain combines TRBV5-1 with TRBJ1-1, with D tentatively TRBD1 (5 bases). The length of the CDR3 is 15 residues. Germline V gene sequence: CDR1 SGHRS, CDR2 YFSETQ. V was trimmed by 4 bases and J by 4 bases, leaving 17 bases between them. The CDR3 region has the DNA TGCGCCAGCAGCACTGGCCAGGGCCAAGCCACTGAAGCTTTCTTT. Protein sequence: CASSTGQGQATEAFF. The complete variable domain, with remaining parts taken from reference TRBV5-1 and TRBJ1-1, reads KAGVTQTPRYLIKTRGQQVTLSCSPISGHRSVSWYQQTPGQGLQFLFEYFSETQRNKGNFPGRFSGRQFSNSRSEMNVSTLELGDSALYLCASSTGQGQATEAFFGQGTRLTVV.

Regarding this clone: Other DNA sequences in this specimen translate into the identical CDR3. The V and J genes are TRBV2 and TRBJ1-4; D call uncertain. Trimming pared 4 bases from V and 5 bases from J, leaving 8 bases between. The CDR3 extends over 13 amino acids. Germline CDR1 reads SNHLY; CDR2 reads FYNNEI. The CDR3 region has the DNA TGTGCCAGCAGTGGCCGCGGGAATGAAAAACTGTTTTTT. This translates into CASSGRGNEKLFF.

This clone was counted only a few times. The chain carries TRBV6-1 and TRBJ1-2; 7 bases agree with TRBD1. The length of the CDR3 is 18 residues. The germline gives CDR1 MNHNS, CDR2 SASEGT. The J segment lost 4 bases and the V segment lost 3 bases, leaving 17 bases of the junction unmatched. This CDR3 is CASSDPSPGQLRFYGYTF. Written as DNA, the CDR3 is TGTGCCAGCAGTGATCCGAGCCCGGGACAGCTCCGTTTCTATGGCTACACCTTC.

This clone has only one observation. The rearrangement uses TRBV9 and TRBJ1-3, with TRBD1 matching 9 bases. The ends lost 3 bases at V and 3 bases at J; junction bases unmatched: 4. Germline V gene lookup returns CDR1 SGDLS and CDR2 YYNGEE. This CDR3 region has 15 residues. The CDR3 DNA reads TGTGCCAGCAGCGAAACAGGGGGCGGTGGAAACACCATATATTTT. Protein sequence: CASSETGGGGNTIYF.

The J gene is TRBJ1-1, the V gene TRBV3-1 (or the pseudogene TRBV3-2); 7 bases line up with TRBD1. Looked up from germline, CDR1 is LGHDT and CDR2 is YNNKEL (reference sequence). This CDR3 contains 15 residues. Losses at the gene ends were 6 bases for V and 0 bases for J; bases not matched to a gene: 7. The CDR3 reads CASRPGQYMNTEAFF. The DNA of the CDR3 is TGTGCCAGCAGGCCGGGACAGTACATGAACACTGAAGCTTTCTTT.

V usage is TRBV15 and J usage is TRBJ1-5; D perhaps matches TRBD1 (5 bases). In germline, CDR1 is LNHNV, CDR2 YYDKDF (reference sequence). This CDR3 has 15 residues. Trimming shortened V by 5 bases and J by 11 bases, and 22 bases separated the two germline ends. The CDR3 spells CATSGDLWQGQSQHF. The DNA for the CDR3 is TGTGCCACCAGCGGGGACTTATGGCAGGGCCAGTCCCAGCATTTT. The complete variable domain, with remaining parts taken from reference TRBV15 and TRBJ1-5, reads DAMVIQNPRYQVTQFGKPVTLSCSQTLNHNVMYWYQQKSSQAPKLLFHYYDKDFNNEADTPDNFQSRRPNTSFCFLDIRSPGLGDTAMYLCATSGDLWQGQSQHFGDGTRLSIL.

The chain recombines TRBV19 with TRBJ2-6; possible D gene TRBD1, 6 bases. Germline V gene lookup returns CDR1 LNHDA and CDR2 SQIVND (reference sequence). This CDR3 spans 18 amino acids. Trimming removed 5 bases at V and 3 bases at J, with 20 bases between. CDR3 sequence reads: CASSSQGFATLGANVLTF. CDR3 DNA sequence: TGTGCCAGTAGTTCCCAGGGGTTCGCCACTCTTGGGGCCAACGTCCTGACTTTC. Full variable domain (outside the CDR3, taken from reference TRBV19 and TRBJ2-6): DGGITQSPKYLFRKEGQNVTLSCEQNLNHDAMYWYRQDPGQGLRLIYYSQIVNDFQKGDIAEGYSVSREKKESFPLTVTSAQKNPTAFYLCASSSQGFATLGANVLTFGAGSRLTVL.